The clone carrying this T cell receptor (beta chain) is categorized as medium-sized. Its specificity is not known. Indicated treatment: roughly ten-day PBMC culture with coronavirus spike peptide pools or control peptides (ViraFEST assay). No prior SARS-CoV-2 infection occurred in healthy vaccine recipients, per negative nucleocapsid antibodies before and after vaccination. Cell culture was performed with approximately 1.8 million PBMCs per well in the presence of approximately 10 IU/ml IL-2 and roughly 10 ug/ml peptide pools. The entry originates in a study of vaccination and CD4 T cells after COVID-19. Study-level points and caveats: Spike mono-reactivity marked 304 of 307 vaccine-specific clones in convalescent patients.

The CDR3 extends over 19 amino acids. CDR1 DFQATT and CDR2 SNEGSKA come from the germline V gene (reference sequence). J lost 0 bases, V lost 4 bases, and 13 bases had no gene match. The Oncomine TCR Beta short-read assay was what sequenced the DNA obtained from cultured CD4+ T cells. It was cultured CD4+ T cells from which genomic DNA was extracted. TCRdb independently ran MiXCR on the PCR reads; one entry per CDR3 protein. Counted here are some 15,000 distinct CDR3 sequences, around a third occurring once; the ten biggest clones make up roughly 23%. The starting material was CD4+ T cells from blood, cultured in vitro, obtained before SARS-CoV-2 vaccination. This clonotype was sampled from a human donor who received a COVID-19 vaccine. The chain employs TRBV20-1 and TRBJ2-3; 13 nucleotides align to TRBD2. CDR3 coding DNA: TGCAGTGCTACAGCTTGGAGGACTAGCGGGGGTTCCAGCACAGATACGCAGTATTTT. This gives the protein CSATAWRTSGGSSTDTQYF.